This T cell receptor (beta chain) came from a study of OX40 agonist ivuxolimab in advanced cancers. The CDR3 has 15 residues. Germline V gene lookup returns CDR1 SGHRS and CDR2 YFSETQ. Losses at the gene ends were 3 bases for V and 1 base for J; bases not matched to a gene: 2. Remarks on this clone: The antigen is not known.

The assay was immunoSEQ multiplex PCR, and TCRdb's table has in-frame clones only and misses some. The repertoire has tens of thousands of clones, around 85% of them found once; the top ten carry roughly 4.6%. Study-wide points: No determination was made of the antigen specificity of the expanded peripheral T cells.

The sample here was CD4+ or CD8+ T cells sorted from blood, taken in a trial of the OX40 agonist ivuxolimab. The chain links TRBV5-1 to TRBJ2-3; the match to TRBD2 covers 10 bases. This TCR came from an adult with an advanced solid tumor such as melanoma, head and neck, liver or kidney cancer. The CDR3 sequence is CASSSTSGGTDTQYF. CDR3 sequence (DNA): TGCGCCAGCAGCTCCACTAGCGGGGGCACAGATACGCAGTATTTT.